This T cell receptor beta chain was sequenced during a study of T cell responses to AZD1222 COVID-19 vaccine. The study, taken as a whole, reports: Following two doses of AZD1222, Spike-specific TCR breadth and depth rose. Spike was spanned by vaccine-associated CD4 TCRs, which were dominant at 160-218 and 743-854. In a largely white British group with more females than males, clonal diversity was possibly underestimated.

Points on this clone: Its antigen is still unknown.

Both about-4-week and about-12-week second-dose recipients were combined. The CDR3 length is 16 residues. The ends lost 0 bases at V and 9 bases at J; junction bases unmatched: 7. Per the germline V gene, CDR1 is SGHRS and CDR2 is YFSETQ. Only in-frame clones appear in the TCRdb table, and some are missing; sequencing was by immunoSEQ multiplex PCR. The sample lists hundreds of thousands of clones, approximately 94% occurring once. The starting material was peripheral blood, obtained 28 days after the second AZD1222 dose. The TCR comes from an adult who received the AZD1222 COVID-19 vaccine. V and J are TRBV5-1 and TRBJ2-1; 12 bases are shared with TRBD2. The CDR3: CASSLGLAGDFGEQFF. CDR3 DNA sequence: TGCGCCAGCAGCTTGGGACTAGCGGGGGATTTTGGTGAGCAGTTCTTC.